The 19 T cell receptor beta chains reported below all come from one sample, sequenced in a study of OX40 agonist ivuxolimab in advanced cancers. TCRdb's copy holds only in-frame clones and misses some; the assay was immunoSEQ multiplex PCR. The sample holds 25,000 to 35,000 clones, around 84% seen once. The sequencing here drew on CD4+ or CD8+ T cells sorted from blood, taken in a trial of the OX40 agonist ivuxolimab. Receptors originate from an adult with an advanced solid tumor such as melanoma, head and neck, liver or kidney cancer.

V is TRBV9 and J is TRBJ2-3; weak D call: TRBD1 (6 bases). The CDR3 is made up of 16 amino acids. Trimming left V 0 bases short and J 0 bases short, with 11 bases between. CDR1 is SGDLS, CDR2 YYNGEE, per germline. The CDR3 coding sequence is TGTGCCAGCAGCGTAGGGGGGCCCTCTAGCACAGATACGCAGTATTTT. It encodes CASSVGGPSSTDTQYF.

The chain joins TRBV5-1 to TRBJ2-1; 9 bases line up with TRBD1. J gave up 7 bases and V 4 bases, and 3 bases lay outside the gene matches. The CDR3 consists of 13 residues. Germline V gene sequence: CDR1 SGHRS, CDR2 YFSETQ. The CDR3 nucleotides read TGCGCCAGCAGCCCGGGACAGGGAAATGAGCAGTTCTTC. Residues: CASSPGQGNEQFF.

Here the CDR3 DNA reads TGTGCCAGCAGTCCGGACGGAAATCAGCCCCAGCATTTT. Translated, it gives CASSPDGNQPQHF. The V call is TRBV28, the J call TRBJ1-5, with D uncertain. V was clipped by 5 bases and J by 4 bases, with 9 bases between them. Germline V CDR1 and CDR2: MDHEN, SYDVKM. The CDR3 runs to 13 residues.

The chain uses TRBV10-1 and TRBJ2-7; maybe TRBD1 (6 bases). V gave up 3 bases and J gave up 5 bases, with 29 bases separating them. Per the germline V gene, CDR1 is WNHNN and CDR2 is SYGVQD (reference sequence). This CDR3 contains 19 residues. Written as DNA, the CDR3 is TGCGCCAGCAGTGACTCCAAACAGTCTTCGGGGACAAATCCCAACGAGCAGTACTTC. Its protein product is CASSDSKQSSGTNPNEQYF.

The V gene is TRBV5-1, the J gene TRBJ2-7, with 9 bases that match TRBD2. V gave up 3 bases and J gave up 6 bases; unmatched junction bases: 7. The CDR3 is 14 residues long. Germline V gene data show CDR1 as SGHRS and CDR2 as YFSETQ. The CDR3 is CASSSGTSRREQYF. In nucleotides, the CDR3 is TGCGCCAGCAGCTCCGGGACTAGCCGCCGCGAGCAGTACTTC.

V gene TRBV6-5 combines with J gene TRBJ2-2, with D tentatively TRBD1 (5 bases). Per the germline V gene, CDR1 is MNHEY and CDR2 is SVGAGI. Trimming pared 5 bases from V and 3 bases from J, leaving 10 bases between. This CDR3 has 14 amino acids. The DNA for the CDR3 is TGTGCCAGCAGTGAACCACAGGACACCGGGGAGCTGTTTTTT. Translated, it gives CASSEPQDTGELFF.

This rearrangement joins TRBV5-1 to TRBJ1-1, with 7 nucleotides matching TRBD1. Looked up from germline, CDR1 is SGHRS and CDR2 is YFSETQ. The CDR3 contains 14 residues. V shed 4 bases, J shed 1 base, and the junction held 4 bases outside the gene matches. CDR3 nucleotide sequence: TGCGCCAGCAGCAAAAGGACAGGGAACACTGAAGCTTTCTTT. This encodes CASSKRTGNTEAFF.

The chain is built from TRBV7-2 and TRBJ1-3; D remains ambiguous. Germline V gene data show CDR1 as SGHTA and CDR2 as FQGNSA. The CDR3 runs to 15 residues. The germline V and J ends were trimmed by 7 bases and 1 base, with 14 bases remaining between them. CDR3 loop: CASKQSSNSGNTIYF. For the CDR3, the DNA is TGTGCCAGCAAACAGAGCTCCAATTCTGGAAACACCATATATTTT.

The J gene is TRBJ2-1, the V gene TRBV4-2; D is possibly TRBD1 (5 bases). The V gene lost 4 bases and the J gene lost 0 bases, with 10 bases spanning the gap. The CDR3 totals 15 residues. CDR1 LGHNA and CDR2 YNFKEQ come from the germline V gene. CDR3 residues: CASSPRVYSYNEQFF. CDR3 sequence (DNA): TGTGCCAGCAGCCCCAGGGTTTACTCCTACAATGAGCAGTTCTTC.

The chain is built from TRBV9 and TRBJ2-3; D not resolved. The CDR3 runs 12 residues. The germline CDR1 and CDR2 sequences are SGDLS and YYNGEE. V shed 4 bases and J shed 7 bases, with 10 bases lying between them. The CDR3 nucleotides are TGTGCCAGCAGCACCCAGGATTATACGCAGTATTTT. This encodes CASSTQDYTQYF. The full variable domain, in which reference TRBV9 and TRBJ2-3 provide the parts outside the CDR3, is DSGVTQTPKHLITATGQRVTLRCSPRSGDLSVYWYQQSLDQGLQFLIQYYNGEERAKGNILERFSAQQFPDLHSELNLSSLELGDSALYFCASSTQDYTQYFGPGTRLTVL.

The CDR3 coding sequence is TGTGCCAGCAGCCCAGGGGGCGCGAACACCGGGGAGCTGTTTTTT. The encoded protein is CASSPGGANTGELFF. The J gene is TRBJ2-2, the V gene TRBV9, with TRBD1 identical over 8 bases. The CDR3 runs to 15 residues. Losses at the gene ends were 4 bases for V and 0 bases for J; bases not matched to a gene: 2. CDR1 is SGDLS and CDR2 is YYNGEE in the germline V gene.

Here the CDR3 reads CASSQDEKLFF. DNA of the CDR3: TGTGCCAGCAGCCAGGACGAGAAACTGTTTTTT. V gene TRBV27 combines with J gene TRBJ1-4; unclear D gene. Germline V gene lookup returns CDR1 MNHEY and CDR2 SMNVEV (reference sequence). The V and J ends lost 6 bases and 11 bases respectively, with 10 bases between them. The CDR3 sequence is 11 residues long.

The rearrangement uses TRBV28 and TRBJ2-2; D not resolved. CDR1 and CDR2 from the germline V gene are MDHEN and SYDVKM. The length of the CDR3 is 15 residues. V was trimmed by 3 bases and J by 8 bases, leaving 16 bases between them. CDR3 amino acids: CASSFVWTPSGELFF. CDR3 DNA sequence: TGTGCCAGCAGTTTCGTATGGACCCCATCGGGGGAGCTGTTTTTT.

This clone showed up just once. The chain carries TRBV30 and TRBJ2-7, with 10 bases aligning to TRBD2. CDR3 size: 14 residues. V gave up 2 bases and J gave up 2 bases; unmatched junction bases: 3. Germline V gene lookup returns CDR1 GTSNPN and CDR2 SVGIG (reference sequence). This CDR3 reads CAWSWTSGAYEQYF. In DNA, the CDR3 is TGTGCCTGGAGTTGGACTAGCGGTGCCTACGAGCAGTACTTC.

The chain's CDR3 is CATSIGRGSYNEQFF. For the CDR3, the DNA is TGTGCCACCAGTATTGGCAGGGGTTCCTACAATGAGCAGTTCTTC. The chain combines TRBV15 with TRBJ2-1; maybe TRBD1 (6 bases). Germline lookup yields CDR1 LNHNV and CDR2 YYDKDF (reference sequence). The CDR3 sequence is 15 residues long. V was trimmed by 6 bases and J by 1 base, leaving 13 bases between them. The full variable domain, its missing parts supplied by reference TRBV15 and TRBJ2-1, is DAMVIQNPRYQVTQFGKPVTLSCSQTLNHNVMYWYQQKSSQAPKLLFHYYDKDFNNEADTPDNFQSRRPNTSFCFLDIRSPGLGDTAMYLCATSIGRGSYNEQFFGPGTRLTVL.

V and J are TRBV9 and TRBJ2-3; a possible D gene is TRBD2 (6 bases). The CDR3 totals 16 residues. V lost 0 bases, J lost 1 base, and 12 bases lay in between. Germline values: CDR1 SGDLS, CDR2 YYNGEE. For the CDR3, the DNA is TGTGCCAGCAGCGTAGGGGGGACTGGGGGCACAGATACGCAGTATTTT. Its translation: CASSVGGTGGTDTQYF.

CDR3 coding DNA: TGTGCCAGTAAATGGGGGGACGGAGACCATGAGCAGTTCTTC. It is translated as CASKWGDGDHEQFF. The V call is TRBV19, the J call TRBJ2-1, with a weak D call TRBD2 (6 bases). The ends were cut back, 7 bases at V and 8 bases at J, with 18 bases in the middle. Germline lookup yields CDR1 LNHDA and CDR2 SQIVND (reference sequence). This CDR3 region has 14 residues.

The chain has TRBV28 and TRBJ1-4, with TRBD1 matching 7 bases. Germline values: CDR1 MDHEN, CDR2 SYDVKM. This CDR3 contains 15 residues. With 4 bases clipped from V and 4 bases from J, the junction kept 6 bases outside the gene matches. CDR3 bases: TGTGCCAGCAGTTCCACAGGGGAGGGTAATGAAAAACTGTTTTTT. This sequence encodes CASSSTGEGNEKLFF.

This clone was found once. The genes are TRBV4-2 and TRBJ2-3; the match to TRBD2 covers 7 bases. CDR3 length: 15 amino acids. Looked up from germline, CDR1 is LGHNA and CDR2 is YNFKEQ. The junction had 4 bases not matched to a gene; V was cut back by 2 bases and J by 2 bases. The CDR3 reads CASSQTGGFTDTQYF. CDR3 bases: TGTGCCAGCAGCCAAACGGGGGGTTTCACAGATACGCAGTATTTT.